Listed below are T cell receptor beta chains from one sample, sequenced in a study of CD8 T cells in Susac syndrome. MiXCR was run by TCRdb on the immunoSEQ multiplex PCR reads, yielding one entry per CDR3 protein. The sample holds about 430,000 distinct CDR3 sequences; about 85% are singletons and the top ten take roughly 0.11%. The source material was CD8+ T cells from PBMCs. The receptors derive from a human donor with multiple sclerosis. CDR3s include the opening cysteine and the closing phenylalanine or tryptophan. The order of the fields is D gene, V gene, clone size, J gene, CDR3 protein, CDR3 DNA. D genes are given only for firm matches. Not all rows give a size; the values are once, few, many and, for expanded clones, a class.

d_call: -
v_call: TRBV4-1
clone_size: -
j_call: TRBJ2-5
cdr3_aa: CASSQVRAAGQFQETQYF
cdr3_nt: TGCGCCAGCAGCCAAGTCAGGGCGGCGGGACAGTTCCAAGAGACCCAGTACTTC

d_call: -
v_call: TRBV7-9
clone_size: -
j_call: TRBJ2-2
cdr3_aa: CASSPSSPNTGELFF
cdr3_nt: TGTGCCAGCAGCCCTAGCTCCCCGAACACCGGGGAGCTGTTTTTT

d_call: TRBD1
v_call: TRBV11-2
clone_size: -
j_call: TRBJ1-6
cdr3_aa: CASSSVPGGNDNSPLHF
cdr3_nt: TGTGCCAGCAGCTCGGTACCAGGGGGGAATGATAATTCACCCCTCCACTTT

d_call: -
v_call: TRBV4-2
clone_size: -
j_call: TRBJ2-1
cdr3_aa: CASSQDEGNEQFF
cdr3_nt: TGTGCCAGCAGCCAAGATGAAGGCAATGAGCAGTTCTTC

d_call: -
v_call: TRBV27
clone_size: -
j_call: TRBJ2-1
cdr3_aa: CASSLTAGTANEQFF
cdr3_nt: TGTGCCAGCAGTTTAACGGCAGGGACTGCCAATGAGCAGTTCTTC

d_call: -
v_call: TRBV19
clone_size: -
j_call: TRBJ1-4
cdr3_aa: CASSASGNSGEKLFF
cdr3_nt: TGTGCCAGTAGTGCTTCAGGGAATTCGGGTGAAAAACTGTTTTTT

d_call: -
v_call: TRBV7-9
clone_size: once
j_call: TRBJ2-7
cdr3_aa: CASIGLSYEQYF
cdr3_nt: TGTGCCAGCATAGGATTATCCTACGAGCAGTACTTC

d_call: TRBD2
v_call: TRBV7-2
clone_size: -
j_call: TRBJ2-1
cdr3_aa: CASRRGVSGYAEQFF
cdr3_nt: TGTGCCAGCAGACGCGGTGTTAGCGGGTACGCTGAGCAGTTCTTC

d_call: TRBD1
v_call: TRBV6-1
clone_size: few
j_call: TRBJ1-1
cdr3_aa: CATRPRDRKNTEAFF
cdr3_nt: TGTGCCACCCGGCCCCGGGACAGGAAGAACACTGAAGCTTTCTTT

d_call: TRBD1
v_call: TRBV6-1
clone_size: -
j_call: TRBJ2-1
cdr3_aa: CASETKTGLSYNEQFF
cdr3_nt: TGTGCCAGCGAAACAAAGACAGGGCTTTCCTACAATGAGCAGTTCTTC

d_call: TRBD2
v_call: TRBV28
clone_size: -
j_call: TRBJ2-7
cdr3_aa: CASRGSGGDVYEQYF
cdr3_nt: TGTGCCAGCAGGGGAAGCGGGGGGGATGTCTACGAGCAGTACTTC

d_call: -
v_call: TRBV9
clone_size: -
j_call: TRBJ2-2
cdr3_aa: CASAETEPTAPTGELFF
cdr3_nt: TGTGCCAGCGCCGAAACAGAACCTACCGCCCCCACCGGGGAGCTGTTTTTT

d_call: -
v_call: TRBV20-1
clone_size: -
j_call: TRBJ2-1
cdr3_aa: CSATRLGREWDNEQFF
cdr3_nt: TGCAGTGCTACCCGGTTGGGCAGGGAGTGGGACAATGAGCAGTTCTTC

d_call: -
v_call: TRBV28
clone_size: -
j_call: TRBJ1-5
cdr3_aa: CATRWGVTYQPQHF
cdr3_nt: TGTGCCACCCGGTGGGGGGTGACCTATCAGCCCCAGCATTTT

d_call: TRBD1
v_call: TRBV7-6
clone_size: -
j_call: TRBJ1-1
cdr3_aa: CASSSPGQENTEAFF
cdr3_nt: TGTGCCAGCAGCTCTCCGGGACAGGAGAACACTGAAGCTTTCTTT

d_call: -
v_call: TRBV7-9
clone_size: -
j_call: TRBJ2-7
cdr3_aa: CASSLADGSGAYEQYF
cdr3_nt: TGTGCCAGCAGCTTAGCGGACGGGAGCGGAGCCTACGAGCAGTACTTC

d_call: -
v_call: TRBV20-1
clone_size: -
j_call: TRBJ1-2
cdr3_aa: CSALGTLANYGYTF
cdr3_nt: TGCAGTGCTCTTGGGACACTCGCTAACTATGGCTACACCTTC

d_call: -
v_call: TRBV24-1
clone_size: few
j_call: TRBJ2-1
cdr3_aa: CATSDSRSSYNEQFF
cdr3_nt: TGTGCCACCAGTGATTCGAGGAGCTCCTACAATGAGCAGTTCTTC

d_call: TRBD1
v_call: TRBV4-1
clone_size: -
j_call: TRBJ1-1
cdr3_aa: CASSPQTGTGTEAFF
cdr3_nt: TGCGCCAGCAGCCCACAGACAGGGACGGGCACTGAAGCTTTCTTT

d_call: -
v_call: TRBV10-2
clone_size: -
j_call: TRBJ2-7
cdr3_aa: CASSGGTLALYEQYF
cdr3_nt: TGCGCCAGCAGTGGGGGCACACTGGCCCTCTACGAGCAGTACTTC

d_call: -
v_call: TRBV12-3/TRBV12-4
clone_size: -
j_call: TRBJ2-5
cdr3_aa: CASSKSGGWETQYF
cdr3_nt: TGTGCCAGCTCGAAGTCCGGGGGTTGGGAGACCCAGTACTTC

d_call: -
v_call: TRBV27
clone_size: -
j_call: TRBJ2-7
cdr3_aa: CASSNREGAYEQYF
cdr3_nt: TGTGCCAGCAGTAACAGGGAGGGGGCCTACGAGCAGTACTTC

d_call: -
v_call: TRBV30
clone_size: -
j_call: TRBJ1-4
cdr3_aa: CAWEGGREKLFF
cdr3_nt: TGTGCCTGGGAGGGGGGTAGAGAAAAACTGTTTTTT

d_call: -
v_call: TRBV27
clone_size: -
j_call: TRBJ1-6
cdr3_aa: CASSGGGYSPLHF
cdr3_nt: TGTGCCAGCAGCGGGGGGGGATATTCACCCCTCCACTTT

d_call: TRBD1
v_call: TRBV30
clone_size: -
j_call: TRBJ1-2
cdr3_aa: CAWSETGSGYTF
cdr3_nt: TGTGCCTGGAGTGAGACAGGGTCCGGCTACACCTTC

d_call: -
v_call: TRBV30
clone_size: -
j_call: TRBJ2-5
cdr3_aa: CAWSGGTEQETQYF
cdr3_nt: TGTGCCTGGAGTGGAGGGACGGAGCAAGAGACCCAGTACTTC

d_call: -
v_call: TRBV12-5
clone_size: -
j_call: TRBJ1-2
cdr3_aa: CASADYRDYTF
cdr3_nt: TGTGCTAGTGCCGACTATAGGGACTACACCTTC

d_call: -
v_call: TRBV25-1
clone_size: -
j_call: TRBJ2-3
cdr3_aa: CASSGSVTDTQYF
cdr3_nt: TGTGCCAGCAGTGGATCAGTAACAGATACGCAGTATTTT

d_call: TRBD2
v_call: TRBV30
clone_size: -
j_call: TRBJ2-7
cdr3_aa: CAWSRREGVYEQYF
cdr3_nt: TGTGCCTGGAGCCGGCGGGAGGGCGTCTACGAGCAGTACTTC

d_call: -
v_call: TRBV28
clone_size: -
j_call: TRBJ2-1
cdr3_aa: CASSPSPRQGGNEQFF
cdr3_nt: TGTGCCAGCAGCCCCAGTCCAAGGCAGGGGGGCAATGAGCAGTTCTTC

d_call: TRBD2
v_call: TRBV5-6
clone_size: -
j_call: TRBJ2-7
cdr3_aa: CASSFVPTSASEQYF
cdr3_nt: TGTGCCAGCAGTTTTGTGCCTACTAGCGCGAGCGAGCAGTACTTC

d_call: TRBD1
v_call: TRBV6-2/TRBV6-3
clone_size: -
j_call: TRBJ1-6
cdr3_aa: CASTYGGQRGSPLHF
cdr3_nt: TGTGCCAGCACCTACGGGGGACAGCGTGGGTCACCCCTCCACTTT

d_call: TRBD2
v_call: TRBV5-1
clone_size: -
j_call: TRBJ2-3
cdr3_aa: CASSWGLASTDTQYF
cdr3_nt: TGCGCCAGCAGCTGGGGACTAGCCAGCACAGATACGCAGTATTTT

d_call: -
v_call: TRBV10-3
clone_size: once
j_call: TRBJ2-3
cdr3_aa: CAIKESSTDTQYF
cdr3_nt: TGTGCCATCAAGGAGTCTAGCACAGATACGCAGTATTTT

d_call: -
v_call: TRBV28
clone_size: -
j_call: TRBJ2-1
cdr3_aa: CASSHRDMYNEQFF
cdr3_nt: TGTGCCAGTAGTCACCGGGACATGTACAATGAGCAGTTCTTC

d_call: -
v_call: TRBV18
clone_size: -
j_call: TRBJ2-5
cdr3_aa: CASSPPRDREETQYF
cdr3_nt: TGTGCCAGCTCACCACCCCGGGACCGCGAAGAGACCCAGTACTTC

d_call: -
v_call: TRBV2
clone_size: -
j_call: TRBJ1-1
cdr3_aa: CASKRDILNTEAFF
cdr3_nt: TGTGCCAGCAAGAGGGACATATTGAACACTGAAGCTTTCTTT

d_call: -
v_call: TRBV6-5
clone_size: -
j_call: TRBJ2-1
cdr3_aa: CASTGGFEQFF
cdr3_nt: TGTGCCAGCACTGGGGGGTTTGAGCAGTTCTTC

d_call: -
v_call: TRBV12-3/TRBV12-4
clone_size: -
j_call: TRBJ1-4
cdr3_aa: CASSIQLNEKLFF
cdr3_nt: TGTGCCAGCAGTATACAGCTGAATGAAAAACTGTTTTTT

d_call: -
v_call: TRBV27
clone_size: -
j_call: TRBJ1-1
cdr3_aa: CASSLLGGANTEAFF
cdr3_nt: TGTGCCAGCAGTTTATTGGGGGGGGCGAACACTGAAGCTTTCTTT

d_call: -
v_call: TRBV10-1
clone_size: once
j_call: TRBJ1-6
cdr3_aa: CASSDSTPDSYNSPLHF
cdr3_nt: TGCGCCAGCAGTGACAGTACCCCGGACAGCTATAATTCACCCCTCCACTTT

d_call: -
v_call: TRBV30
clone_size: -
j_call: TRBJ1-1
cdr3_aa: CAWSPWGYTEAFF
cdr3_nt: TGTGCCTGGAGCCCTTGGGGGTACACTGAAGCTTTCTTT

d_call: TRBD1
v_call: TRBV27
clone_size: -
j_call: TRBJ2-7
cdr3_aa: CASKGSYGTGSYEQYF
cdr3_nt: TGTGCCAGCAAAGGGTCTTACGGGACAGGTTCCTACGAGCAGTACTTC

d_call: -
v_call: TRBV30
clone_size: few
j_call: TRBJ1-4
cdr3_aa: CAWSWASTNEKLFF
cdr3_nt: TGTGCCTGGAGTTGGGCCTCAACTAATGAAAAACTGTTTTTT

d_call: TRBD2
v_call: TRBV19
clone_size: -
j_call: TRBJ2-7
cdr3_aa: CASSLGTSGSRYEQYF
cdr3_nt: TGTGCCAGTAGTCTCGGGACTAGCGGGAGTCGGTACGAGCAGTACTTC

d_call: -
v_call: TRBV6-1
clone_size: once
j_call: TRBJ1-1
cdr3_aa: CASKEPSSTEAFF
cdr3_nt: TGTGCCAGCAAGGAACCCTCTTCCACTGAAGCTTTCTTT

d_call: -
v_call: TRBV4-1
clone_size: -
j_call: TRBJ2-7
cdr3_aa: CASSHRGGGSYEQYF
cdr3_nt: TGCGCCAGCAGCCACAGGGGAGGCGGCTCCTACGAGCAGTACTTC

d_call: -
v_call: TRBV20-1
clone_size: few
j_call: TRBJ2-7
cdr3_aa: CSARAGDSYEQYF
cdr3_nt: TGCAGTGCTAGGGCCGGGGACTCCTACGAGCAGTACTTC

d_call: -
v_call: TRBV27
clone_size: few
j_call: TRBJ2-7
cdr3_aa: CASRPDSPYEQYF
cdr3_nt: TGTGCCAGCAGGCCGGACTCTCCCTACGAGCAGTACTTC

d_call: TRBD1
v_call: TRBV5-1
clone_size: -
j_call: TRBJ2-7
cdr3_aa: CASGGTGEAYEQYF
cdr3_nt: TGCGCCAGCGGTGGGACAGGGGAAGCCTACGAGCAGTACTTC

d_call: -
v_call: TRBV12-3/TRBV12-4
clone_size: -
j_call: TRBJ1-1
cdr3_aa: CASSFDGVTEAFF
cdr3_nt: TGTGCCAGCAGTTTCGACGGGGTTACTGAAGCTTTCTTT

d_call: -
v_call: TRBV4-1
clone_size: -
j_call: TRBJ1-5
cdr3_aa: CASSQGTGQAAGEQPQHF
cdr3_nt: TGCGCCAGCAGCCAGGGTACGGGGCAGGCGGCGGGTGAACAGCCCCAGCATTTT

d_call: -
v_call: TRBV19
clone_size: -
j_call: TRBJ2-1
cdr3_aa: CASSPQALHNEQFF
cdr3_nt: TGTGCCAGTAGTCCGCAAGCGTTACACAATGAGCAGTTCTTC

d_call: -
v_call: TRBV30
clone_size: -
j_call: TRBJ2-7
cdr3_aa: CAWIVGPYEQYF
cdr3_nt: TGTGCCTGGATCGTCGGTCCATACGAGCAGTACTTC

d_call: -
v_call: TRBV7-8
clone_size: once
j_call: TRBJ1-5
cdr3_aa: CASSLVGIDQPQHF
cdr3_nt: TGTGCCAGCAGCTTAGTGGGGATTGACCAGCCCCAGCATTTT

d_call: -
v_call: TRBV27
clone_size: once
j_call: TRBJ1-1
cdr3_aa: CASSLYPTGYTEAFF
cdr3_nt: TGTGCCAGCAGTCTTTACCCGACGGGGTACACTGAAGCTTTCTTT

d_call: -
v_call: TRBV4-1
clone_size: few
j_call: TRBJ2-3
cdr3_aa: CASSPGDSVADTQYF
cdr3_nt: TGCGCCAGCAGCCCCGGGGATAGCGTGGCAGATACGCAGTATTTT

d_call: -
v_call: TRBV5-1
clone_size: -
j_call: TRBJ1-2
cdr3_aa: CASSLGPGNNYGYTF
cdr3_nt: TGCGCCAGCAGCTTGGGTCCAGGGAACAACTATGGCTACACCTTC

d_call: -
v_call: TRBV10-2
clone_size: -
j_call: TRBJ2-5
cdr3_aa: CASTDRRTHLQETQYF
cdr3_nt: TGCGCCAGCACCGACAGAAGGACACATCTCCAAGAGACCCAGTACTTC

d_call: -
v_call: TRBV6-2/TRBV6-3
clone_size: -
j_call: TRBJ1-1
cdr3_aa: CASSYPEHTGTEAFF
cdr3_nt: TGTGCCAGCAGTTACCCAGAACACACGGGCACTGAAGCTTTCTTT